This T cell receptor beta chain is from a study of shared clonotypes between healthy human individuals. Study in general: Those who served as donors were two women and a few men between the ages of 18 and 49.

DNA at around 210 ng, roughly 27,000 T cell genomes, went into sorted-subset replicate PCRs. Some clones are missing from TCRdb's copy, which holds only in-frame ones; the method was immunoSEQ multiplex PCR. The table shows about 820,000 clones, with 90% to 95% occurring only once. CD45RO-negative, CCR7-positively selected cells formed the naive CD8 fraction, excluding terminally differentiated effector memory CD45RA+ cells. The TCR comes from a man under 40 in good health. Sequenced sample: naive CD8+ T cells sorted from blood.

CDR3 in DNA: TGTGCCAGCAGCTTCCGGCTAGCGGGAGTTGGGCCCACCGGGGAGCTGTTTTTT. It yields the protein CASSFRLAGVGPTGELFF. J is TRBJ2-2 and V is TRBV11-2; TRBD2 agrees at 10 bases. Trimming took 3 bases from V and 4 from J; bases not matched to a gene: 11. This CDR3 comprises 18 residues. Germline-derived CDR1 and CDR2 are SGHAT and FQNNGV.